The 20 T cell receptor beta chains reported below all come from one sample, sequenced in a study of cytomegalovirus exposure and HLA in healthy donors. PCR was performed using 60 Vbeta and 13 Jbeta primers. The method was immunoSEQ multiplex PCR; TCRdb's version includes in-frame clones alone and lacks a portion of them. This table holds 100,000 to 150,000 clones, over 65% found once. The specimen was PBMCs. These TCRs come from a middle-aged man in good health and CMV-seronegative.

The chain links TRBV5-6 to TRBJ2-6; possibly TRBD1 for D (6 bases). The V end lost 7 bases, the J end lost 3 bases, and 17 bases lay between the germline ends. Germline lookup yields CDR1 SGHDT and CDR2 YYEEEE. This CDR3 region has 16 residues. CDR3 nucleotide sequence: TGTGCCAGCGACGGTCAGGGGCGATTTGGGGCCAACGTCCTGACTTTC. Translation: CASDGQGRFGANVLTF.

Note on this clone: One end of the junction varies from germline; a read error may be responsible. The rearrangement joins TRBV7-9 to TRBJ2-1, with 10 nucleotides matching TRBD2. The CDR3 spans 15 residues. Germline V gives CDR1 SEHNR, CDR2 FQNEAQ (reference sequence). This CDR3 reads CSSSPLAGGHNEQFF. CDR3 nucleotide sequence: TGTTCCAGCAGCCCTTTAGCGGGAGGACACAATGAGCAGTTCTTC.

The chain carries TRBV11-2 and TRBJ2-7, with TRBD2 identical over 7 bases. Trimming cost V 1 base and J 3 bases; bases outside gene matches: 6. The CDR3 length is 15 residues. CDR1 and CDR2 from the germline V gene are SGHAT and FQNNGV. DNA for the CDR3: TGTGCCAGCAGCTTAGGGGGGGGGAGTGGCTACGAGCAGTACTTC. The encoded protein is CASSLGGGSGYEQYF.

J is TRBJ2-7 and V is TRBV19, with 8 bases aligning to TRBD2. The V and J ends lost 5 bases and 1 base, in that order; junction bases with no gene match: 10. The length of the CDR3 is 16 residues. The V gene's germline CDR1 is LNHDA and CDR2 SQIVND (reference sequence). The CDR3 region is CASSPLAGGRSYEQYF. The CDR3, as DNA: TGTGCCAGTAGTCCTCTCGCGGGAGGTCGTTCCTACGAGCAGTACTTC.

On this clone: Relative to the germline gene, one junction end is altered; a read error may explain this. DNA for the CDR3: TGTGCCAACAGCTTAGGGGGGGGCGCGGAGGAGACCCAGTACTTC. Translated, it gives CANSLGGGAEETQYF. V and J are TRBV7-9 and TRBJ2-5; the D gene is possibly TRBD2 (7 bases). The CDR3 is 15 amino acids. Germline CDR1 and CDR2: SEHNR and FQNEAQ (reference sequence).

Worth noting for this clone: An end of the junction differs from the germline gene, which may be a read error. This chain links TRBV2 with TRBJ1-2, with unresolved D. This CDR3 contains 8 residues. The germline V gene encodes CDR1 SNHLY and CDR2 FYNNEI. CDR3 sequence (DNA): TGTGCCAGCAGCCCTTTCTTTTTC. As protein: CASSPFFF.

The chain employs TRBV7-2 and TRBJ2-7; TRBD1 agrees at 10 bases. CDR3 length: 14 amino acids. V shed 1 base and J 5 bases; nucleotides not matched to a gene: 2. From germline, CDR1 is SGHTA and CDR2 FQGNSA. The CDR3 loop is CASSLGTGGNEQYF. The CDR3 nucleotides are TGTGCCAGCAGCTTAGGGACAGGGGGTAACGAGCAGTACTTC.

The chain has TRBV28 and TRBJ2-3, with D perhaps TRBD2 (6 bases). The CDR3 is 15 residues long. In germline, CDR1 is MDHEN, CDR2 SYDVKM. V was pared by 4 bases and J by 6 bases, with 17 bases between. CDR3 bases: TGTGCCAGCAGTTCCCGGGGGACTCCTACGGATACGCAGTATTTT. Translated, it gives CASSSRGTPTDTQYF.

This clone occurred once. The chain employs TRBV4-1 and TRBJ1-6; weak D call: TRBD1 (6 bases). The CDR3 totals 16 residues. V was clipped by 3 bases and J by 8 bases, with 17 bases between them. CDR1 and CDR2 from the germline V gene are MGHRA and YSYEKL. The CDR3 DNA follows: TGCGCCAGCAGCCATTACCCTGGGGGGGGCGATTCACCCCTCCACTTT. It codes for CASSHYPGGGDSPLHF.

V gene TRBV5-4 combines with J gene TRBJ1-1, with 7 bases matching TRBD1. CDR1 and CDR2 from the germline V gene are SGHNT and YYREEE (reference sequence). This CDR3 is 14 amino acids long. Unmatched junction bases numbered 3, after V lost 0 bases and J lost 4 bases. Here the CDR3 DNA reads TGTGCCAGCAGCTTGGTAGGGGGCGCCACTGAAGCTTTCTTT. Translation gives CASSLVGGATEAFF.

The rearrangement links TRBV2 to TRBJ1-2; 8 nucleotides agree with TRBD1. Germline-derived CDR1 and CDR2 are SNHLY and FYNNEI. J was trimmed by 5 bases and V by 9 bases; bases with no gene match: 11. CDR3 size: 14 residues. CDR3 bases: TGTGCCAGTGCCCGGGACAGGCCCACGTATGGCTACACCTTC. Amino acids: CASARDRPTYGYTF.

The CDR3 sequence is CASSPMRGVQETQYF. The CDR3 DNA is TGTGCCAGCAGCCCTATGCGGGGCGTCCAAGAGACCCAGTACTTC. This chain joins TRBV7-9 and TRBJ2-5; maybe TRBD2 (6 bases). The CDR3 is 15 residues long. Germline lookup yields CDR1 SEHNR and CDR2 FQNEAQ (reference sequence). Deletions cut 5 bases from V and 1 base from J, with 14 bases between.

The chain joins TRBV7-8 to TRBJ2-1; 8 positions match TRBD2. Looked up from germline, CDR1 is SGHVS and CDR2 is FQNEAQ. This CDR3 region has 16 residues. Trimming took 1 base from V and 4 from J; bases not matched to a gene: 6. In nucleotides, the CDR3 is TGTGCCAGCAGCTTAGAACTATTAGCGGGGTACAATGAGCAGTTCTTC. This translates into CASSLELLAGYNEQFF.

The rearrangement joins TRBV6-1 to TRBJ1-6; D might be TRBD1 (5 bases). Germline V gives CDR1 MNHNS, CDR2 SASEGT. Deletions cut 7 bases from V and 4 bases from J, with 11 bases between. There are 14 residues in the CDR3. The CDR3 DNA sequence: TGTGCCAGCACAGCAGGGCAGTATAATTCACCCCTCCACTTT. This encodes CASTAGQYNSPLHF.

The chain combines TRBV28 with TRBJ2-7, with 8 bases lining up with TRBD2. The J segment lost 2 bases and the V segment lost 2 bases, leaving 5 bases of the junction unmatched. The CDR3 has 15 amino acids. Germline assignment: CDR1 MDHEN and CDR2 SYDVKM. The CDR3 coding sequence is TGTGCCAGCAGTTTACCGGGACTAGTGGCCTACGAGCAGTACTTC. The encoded protein is CASSLPGLVAYEQYF.

This sequence joins TRBV9 and TRBJ2-7; D is possibly TRBD2 (6 bases). Germline CDR1 and CDR2: SGDLS and YYNGEE. There are 14 residues in the CDR3. Trimming stripped 6 bases from V and 6 bases from J, with 19 bases between. This chain's CDR3 is CASNREISDSEQYF. CDR3 sequence (DNA): TGTGCCAGCAACCGGGAGATCAGTGACAGCGAGCAGTACTTC. The full variable domain, its missing parts supplied by reference TRBV9 and TRBJ2-7, is DSGVTQTPKHLITATGQRVTLRCSPRSGDLSVYWYQQSLDQGLQFLIQYYNGEERAKGNILERFSAQQFPDLHSELNLSSLELGDSALYFCASNREISDSEQYFGPGTRLTVT.

This chain joins TRBV7-2 and TRBJ1-5; D gene uncertain. V was trimmed by 2 bases and J by 7 bases, leaving 12 bases between them. Germline CDR1 is SGHTA and CDR2 is FQGNSA. There are 14 residues in the CDR3. In DNA form, the CDR3 reads TGTGCCAGCAGCTTAAATCGGGTCGAGCAGCCCCAGCATTTT. Protein sequence: CASSLNRVEQPQHF.

The chain uses TRBV19 and TRBJ1-1; 7 bases align to TRBD1. This CDR3 spans 14 amino acids. Per the germline V gene, CDR1 is LNHDA and CDR2 is SQIVND (reference sequence). V trimming: 6 bases; J trimming: 7 bases; junction bases outside the gene matches: 11. CDR3 nucleotides: TGTGCCAGTAGAGCAGGGGGACCAACAGGTGAAGCTTTCTTT. It translates to CASRAGGPTGEAFF.

This chain uses TRBV7-9 with TRBJ2-5, with 8 positions matching TRBD2. The DNA end is a closer match to TRBJ2-7, so the J assignment may be wrong. Germline-derived CDR1 and CDR2 are SEHNR and FQNEAQ (reference sequence). The length of the CDR3 is 14 residues. CDR3 in DNA: TGTGCCAGCAGTTCATGGACTAGCCCCTACGAGCAGTACTTC. This codes for CASSSWTSPYEQYF.

J is TRBJ2-1 and V is TRBV5-4, with a tentative D call TRBD2 (6 bases). The CDR3 is 14 residues long. Germline CDR1 is SGHNT and CDR2 is YYREEE (reference sequence). V dropped 4 bases and J dropped 3 bases, with 11 bases sitting between them. The CDR3 DNA sequence: TGTGCCAGCAGCATAGCGGAGAACTACAATGAGCAGTTCTTC. It yields the protein CASSIAENYNEQFF.